These T cell receptor beta chains were read from a single sample in a study of cytomegalovirus exposure and HLA in healthy donors. Produced via immunoSEQ multiplex PCR; TCRdb's table is partial and in-frame only. The sample records 130,000 to 150,000 clones, about 89% being singletons. Sequenced input: PBMCs. These receptors all stem from a man aged 18 to 35 in good health and CMV-seronegative. Each CDR3 is given with its conserved first and last residue.

j_call v_call cdr3_aa
TRBJ2-3 TRBV4-2 CASSQAAGAGTDTQYF
TRBJ2-2 TRBV5-1 CASTLSSLSGPKTNTGELFF
TRBJ1-1 TRBV10-1 CATPGCQGYPF
TRBJ2-3 TRBV6-4 CASSATSGGTDTQYF
TRBJ1-2 TRBV7-9 CASSFELTATNGYTF
TRBJ2-7 TRBV19 CASSTEVWDRGLSYEQYF
TRBJ2-1 TRBV10-2 CATGTSGGSYNEQFF
TRBJ1-1 TRBV19 CASSSTGNTEAFF
TRBJ1-1 TRBV15 CATSRGIYRANTEAFF
TRBJ1-1 TRBV7-8 CASSPRQGAEAFF
TRBJ2-1 TRBV29-1 CSVEGLLASYNEQFF
TRBJ2-3 TRBV2 CASGEGLAGVFDTQYF
TRBJ1-1 TRBV9 CASSPQGNTEAFF
TRBJ1-2 TRBV19 CASSSSGTGGLRFYGYTF
TRBJ2-2 TRBV5-1 CASSWTIATGELFF
TRBJ2-1 TRBV13 CASSPLAQLGEQFF
TRBJ2-5 TRBV27 CASSFSGRQETQYF
TRBJ2-1 TRBV29-1 CSVEGLAGASYNEQFF
TRBJ1-4 TRBV5-1 CASSFAPNEKLFF
TRBJ1-5 TRBV19 CASSIFPRVSSQPQHF
TRBJ2-5 TRBV7-9 CASSLAGASGTRGETQYF
TRBJ1-2 TRBV9 CASSVGEDIYGYTF
TRBJ2-5 TRBV11-3 CASSLGAGRETQYF
TRBJ2-5 TRBV6-1 CASSEALTGKWPVQETQYF
TRBJ2-2 TRBV5-1 CASSPDRPNTGELFF
TRBJ2-1 TRBV11-2 CASSVLGGGARLDNEQFF
TRBJ2-5 TRBV27 CASSRTTSGRDGETQYF
TRBJ2-7 TRBV6-1 CASSEPRYEQYF
TRBJ2-5 TRBV2 CASSESRDSRAQETQYF
TRBJ1-3 TRBV4-1 CASSPGTTSGNTIYF
TRBJ2-2 TRBV6-1 CALQGSSSNTGELFF
TRBJ2-7 TRBV5-1 CASSFRDRNYEQYF
TRBJ2-1 TRBV28 CASSRGYSYNEQFF
TRBJ1-3 TRBV5-5 CASSWGGTGPGNTIYF
TRBJ1-1 TRBV5-1 CASSRGMNTEAFF
TRBJ2-7 TRBV11-2 CASSLGQDRNYYEQYF
TRBJ1-4 TRBV19 CASMRQGGRNEKLFF
TRBJ2-2 TRBV7-3 CASSLAGTVNTGELFF
TRBJ1-4 TRBV6-5 CASSSAHSTNEKLFF
TRBJ1-3 TRBV4-3 CASSREAGAGNTIYF
TRBJ2-3 TRBV18 CASTKREGDTQYF
TRBJ2-3 TRBV7-3 CASSLNGGAQDTQYF
TRBJ1-2 TRBV2 CASSPGGTSHGYTF
TRBJ2-3 TRBV13 CASSRPTGGITDTQYF
TRBJ2-7 TRBV10-3 CAIRDRTVSYEQYF
TRBJ1-1 TRBV6-1 CASNQGDTEAFF
TRBJ2-5 TRBV5-1 CASSLSPGQKETQYF
TRBJ1-2 TRBV28 CASSLSAQGTYGYTF
TRBJ1-3 TRBV7-8 CASSLRDSRSGNTIYF
TRBJ2-3 TRBV30 CAWSVGQGGTDTQYF
TRBJ2-2 TRBV7-9 CASSFTNTGELFF
TRBJ2-6 TRBV29-1 CSVYGGGSSGANVLTF
TRBJ2-1 TRBV5-1 CASSLASGSYNEQFF
TRBJ1-2 TRBV5-6 CASSRGQALYYGYTF
TRBJ2-5 TRBV6-5 CASSRVPGRGTQYF
TRBJ2-3 TRBV30 CAWNSGLAGSTDTQYF